Sequencing of this T cell receptor (beta chain) was carried out in a study of cytomegalovirus exposure and HLA in healthy donors. CDR1 and CDR2 (germline): SQVTM, ANQGSEA. The V gene end was trimmed by 4 bases and the J gene end by 7 bases; junction bases not matched to a gene: 4. This CDR3 contains 11 residues. The assay was immunoSEQ multiplex PCR, and TCRdb's table has in-frame clones only and misses some. The sample lists 55,000 to 75,000 clones; 90% to 95% were seen once. Separate from the approximately 670-subject first cohort, the roughly 120-subject validation cohort was the one that the donors belonged to. General study findings and limits: Associated with cytomegalovirus, according to the listing, were 150 to 200 TCR beta chains.

Comments on this clone: Its target is not known.

The sample was PBMCs. The chain couples TRBV29-1 to TRBJ2-7; 7 nucleotides match TRBD1. This sequence was found in a man aged 18 to 29 in good health and CMV-seronegative. CDR3 coding DNA: TGCAGCGTTGGAAAGGGGGCTGAGCAGTACTTC. This translates into CSVGKGAEQYF.